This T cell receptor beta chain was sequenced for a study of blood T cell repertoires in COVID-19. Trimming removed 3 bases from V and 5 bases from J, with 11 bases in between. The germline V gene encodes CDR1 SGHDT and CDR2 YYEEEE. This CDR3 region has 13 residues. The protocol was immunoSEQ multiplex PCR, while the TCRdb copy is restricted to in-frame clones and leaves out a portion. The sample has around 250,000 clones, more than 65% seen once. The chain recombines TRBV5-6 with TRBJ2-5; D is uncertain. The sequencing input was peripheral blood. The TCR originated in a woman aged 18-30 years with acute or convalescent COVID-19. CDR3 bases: TGTGCCAGCAGCTCACAAGCGAGGGAGACCCAGTACTTC. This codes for CASSSQARETQYF.